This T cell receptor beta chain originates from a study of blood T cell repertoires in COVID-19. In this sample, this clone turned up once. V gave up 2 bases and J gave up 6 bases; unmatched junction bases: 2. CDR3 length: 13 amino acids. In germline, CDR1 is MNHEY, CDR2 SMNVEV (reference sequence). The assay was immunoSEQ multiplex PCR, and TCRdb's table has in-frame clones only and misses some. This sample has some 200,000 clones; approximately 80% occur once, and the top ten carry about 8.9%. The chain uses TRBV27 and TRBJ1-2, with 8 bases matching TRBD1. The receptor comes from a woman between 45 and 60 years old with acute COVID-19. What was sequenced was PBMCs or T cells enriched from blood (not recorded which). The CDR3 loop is CASSLLTGDGYTF. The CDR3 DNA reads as TGTGCCAGCAGTTTACTGACAGGGGATGGCTACACCTTC.